The rows below give T cell receptor beta chains drawn from one sample of a study of T cells in localized non-small cell lung cancer. The protocol was immunoSEQ multiplex PCR, while the TCRdb copy is restricted to in-frame clones and leaves out a portion. Seen here are 20,000 to 25,000 clones, over 70% observed once, and the top ten hold roughly an eighth. The sequencing here drew on PBMCs, taken before any cancer treatment. The receptor set was obtained from a man aged 40-75 years with stage II squamous cell lung carcinoma. CDR3s include the opening cysteine and the closing phenylalanine or tryptophan. D genes are given only for firm matches. Some rows have no size entry. The others give once, few or many, or a class for an expanded clone.

j_call clone_size cdr3_length d_call v_call cdr3_aa cdr3_nt
TRBJ1-2 NA 13 NA TRBV7-2 CASSLAVAVGYTF TGTGCCAGCAGCTTAGCGGTCGCAGTTGGCTACACCTTC
TRBJ1-2 few 11 NA TRBV6-6 CASSYNTGYTF TGTGCCAGCAGTTACAACACGGGCTACACCTTC
TRBJ2-1 NA 16 NA TRBV9 CASSVVADTSYNEQFF TGTGCCAGCAGCGTAGTAGCCGATACCTCCTACAATGAGCAGTTCTTC
TRBJ1-1 NA 15 NA TRBV6-1 CASSATTSMNTEAFF TGTGCCAGCAGTGCCACGACCTCCATGAACACTGAAGCTTTCTTT
TRBJ2-1 NA 13 TRBD2 TRBV10-3 CAQGRGGNNEQFF TGTGCCCAGGGGCGGGGGGGCAACAATGAGCAGTTCTTC
TRBJ1-5 NA 14 NA TRBV2 CASNQADQSQPQHF TGTGCCAGCAACCAGGCGGATCAGAGTCAGCCCCAGCATTTT
TRBJ2-7 NA 15 NA TRBV4-1 CASSQVEAVPYEQYF TGCGCCAGCAGCCAAGTAGAGGCAGTCCCCTACGAGCAGTACTTC
TRBJ1-1 medium-sized 16 NA TRBV28 CASSRFAGDLNTEAFF TGTGCCAGCAGTCGATTCGCGGGGGACCTTAACACTGAAGCTTTCTTT
TRBJ2-1 NA 15 NA TRBV5-1 CASSLPRQNLNEQFF TGCGCCAGCAGCTTACCCCGACAGAACCTCAATGAGCAGTTCTTC
TRBJ2-7 NA 14 TRBD2 TRBV5-1 CASSFRGGSYEQYF TGCGCCAGCAGCTTTCGGGGGGGCTCCTACGAGCAGTACTTC
TRBJ2-5 NA 14 NA TRBV7-9 CASSFGGRQETQYF TGTGCCAGCAGCTTCGGGGGGCGCCAAGAGACCCAGTACTTC
TRBJ2-7 few 14 TRBD2 TRBV4-1 CASSPQRGGYEQYF TGCGCCAGCAGCCCCCAGCGGGGGGGCTACGAGCAGTACTTC
TRBJ2-2 NA 13 NA TRBV2 CASIGVNTGELFF TGTGCCAGCATCGGGGTAAACACCGGGGAGCTGTTTTTT
TRBJ1-3 NA 14 NA TRBV6-5 CASRAQGSGNTIYF TGTGCCAGCAGAGCGCAGGGGTCTGGAAACACCATATATTTT
TRBJ2-5 NA 14 TRBD1 TRBV28 CASSDRGKGETQYF TGTGCCAGCAGTGACAGGGGAAAGGGGGAGACCCAGTACTTC
TRBJ2-5 NA 13 NA TRBV6-5 CASSYPSTETQYF TGTGCCAGCAGTTACCCCTCCACGGAGACCCAGTACTTC
TRBJ1-1 few 15 NA TRBV6-6 CASSDPGTEHTEAFF TGTGCCAGCAGTGATCCCGGGACGGAACACACTGAAGCTTTCTTT
TRBJ2-2 NA 13 NA TRBV30 CAWSVQGPGELFF TGTGCCTGGAGTGTACAGGGCCCCGGGGAGCTGTTTTTT
TRBJ1-4 NA 14 NA TRBV5-4 CASSEGRRNEKLFF TGTGCCAGCAGCGAGGGACGCCGGAATGAAAAACTGTTTTTT
TRBJ1-3 NA 13 NA TRBV29-1 CSVGQSSGNTIYF TGCAGCGTCGGACAGAGCTCTGGAAACACCATATATTTT